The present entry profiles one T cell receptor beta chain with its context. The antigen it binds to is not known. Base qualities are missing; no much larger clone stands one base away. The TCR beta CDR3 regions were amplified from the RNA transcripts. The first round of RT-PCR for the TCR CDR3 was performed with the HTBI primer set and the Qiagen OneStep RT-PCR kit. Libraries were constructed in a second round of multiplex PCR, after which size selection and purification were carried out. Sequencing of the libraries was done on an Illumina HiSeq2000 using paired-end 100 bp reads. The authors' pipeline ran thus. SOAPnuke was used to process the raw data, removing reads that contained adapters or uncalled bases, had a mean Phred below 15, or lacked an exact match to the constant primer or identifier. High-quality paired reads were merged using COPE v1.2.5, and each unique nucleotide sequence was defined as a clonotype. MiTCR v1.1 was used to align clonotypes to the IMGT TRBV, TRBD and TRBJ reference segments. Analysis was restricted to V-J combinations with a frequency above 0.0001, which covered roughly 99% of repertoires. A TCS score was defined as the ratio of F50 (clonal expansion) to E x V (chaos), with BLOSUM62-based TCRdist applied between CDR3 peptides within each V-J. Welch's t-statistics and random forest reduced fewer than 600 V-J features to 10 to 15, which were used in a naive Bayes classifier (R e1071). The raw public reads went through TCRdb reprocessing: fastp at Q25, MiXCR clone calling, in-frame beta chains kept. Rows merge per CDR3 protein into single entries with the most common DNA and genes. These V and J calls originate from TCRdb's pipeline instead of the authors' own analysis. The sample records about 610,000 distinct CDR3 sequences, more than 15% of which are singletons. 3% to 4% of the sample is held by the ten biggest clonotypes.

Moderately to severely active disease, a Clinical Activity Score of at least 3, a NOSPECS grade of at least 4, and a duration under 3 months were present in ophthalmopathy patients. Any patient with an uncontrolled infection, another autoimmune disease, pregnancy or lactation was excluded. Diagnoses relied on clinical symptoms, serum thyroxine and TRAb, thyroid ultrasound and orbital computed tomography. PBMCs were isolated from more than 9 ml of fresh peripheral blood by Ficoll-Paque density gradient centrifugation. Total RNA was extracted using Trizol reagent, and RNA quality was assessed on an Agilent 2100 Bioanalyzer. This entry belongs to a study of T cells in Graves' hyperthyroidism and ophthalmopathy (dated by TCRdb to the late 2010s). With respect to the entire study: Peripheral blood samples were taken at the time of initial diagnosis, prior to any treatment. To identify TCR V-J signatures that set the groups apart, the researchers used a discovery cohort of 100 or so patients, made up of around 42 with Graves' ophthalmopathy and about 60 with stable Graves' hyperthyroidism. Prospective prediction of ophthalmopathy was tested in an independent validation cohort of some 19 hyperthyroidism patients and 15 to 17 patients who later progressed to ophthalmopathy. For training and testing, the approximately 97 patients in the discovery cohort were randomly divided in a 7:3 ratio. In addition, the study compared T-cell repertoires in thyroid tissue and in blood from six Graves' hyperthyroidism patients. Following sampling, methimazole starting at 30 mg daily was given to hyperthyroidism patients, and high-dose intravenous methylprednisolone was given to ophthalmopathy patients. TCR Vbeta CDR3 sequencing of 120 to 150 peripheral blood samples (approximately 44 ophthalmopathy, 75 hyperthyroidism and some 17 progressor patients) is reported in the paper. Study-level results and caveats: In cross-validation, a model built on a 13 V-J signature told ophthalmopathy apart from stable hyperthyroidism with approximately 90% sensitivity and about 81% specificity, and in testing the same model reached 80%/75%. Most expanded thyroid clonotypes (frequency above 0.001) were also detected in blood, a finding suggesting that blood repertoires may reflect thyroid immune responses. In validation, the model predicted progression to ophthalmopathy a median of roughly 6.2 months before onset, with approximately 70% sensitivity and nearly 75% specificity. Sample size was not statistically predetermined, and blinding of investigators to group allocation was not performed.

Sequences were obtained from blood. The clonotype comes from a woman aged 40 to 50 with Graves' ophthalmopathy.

The nucleotide sequence is given as TGTGCCACCACGGCCCGGGGGTTATCGAATTCACCCCTCCACTTT. It specifies CATTARGLSNSPLHF. The chain is assembled from TRBV28 and TRBJ1-6; the best D guess is TRBD1, with 5 bases matching. V lost 10 bases and J lost 7 bases; the stretch between them is 20 bases long. The germline V gene gives CDR1 as MDHEN and CDR2 as SYDVKM. Taken from cysteine to phenylalanine, the CDR3 has 15 residues. Just CDR3 DNA is preserved here, 45 bases in frame from base 1.